The 21 T cell receptor beta chains below come from one sample, sequenced in a study of radiation and T cells in renal cell carcinoma. Time point of the sample: blood 4 weeks post-SBRT, at nephrectomy. Treatment specified: 15 Gy SBRT to primary tumor, nephrectomy 4 weeks later. The table came from immunoSEQ multiplex PCR; TCRdb's copy has only in-frame clones and leaves some out. The table lists around 170,000 clones, around 89% of them singletons. Sample: blood, taken from a patient whose treatment included radiotherapy and nephrectomy. The origin of the receptors is a woman aged 50 to 60 with renal cell carcinoma.

This chain uses TRBV7-9 with TRBJ2-1; TRBD1 agrees at 10 bases. The V gene's germline CDR1 is SEHNR and CDR2 FQNEAQ (reference sequence). The CDR3 runs 15 residues. V lost 5 bases to trimming and J lost 8 bases; unmatched junction nucleotides: 9. CDR3: CASSQTGGAVHEQFF. The CDR3 DNA reads as TGTGCCAGCAGCCAGACAGGGGGCGCGGTCCATGAGCAGTTCTTC.

The CDR3 DNA follows: TGTGCCAGTAGTATCCGGCGCAAAGGCCAAGAGACCCAGTACTTC. The encoded protein is CASSIRRKGQETQYF. The chain is built from TRBV19 and TRBJ2-5; D is unresolved. Germline V gene lookup returns CDR1 LNHDA and CDR2 SQIVND (reference sequence). CDR3 size: 15 residues. V dropped 3 bases and J dropped 1 base, with 12 bases sitting between them.

The chain employs TRBV28 and TRBJ2-4; TRBD2 matches 8 bases. The CDR3 contains 17 residues. V lost 6 bases, J lost 0 bases, and 10 bases stayed unmatched. In germline, CDR1 is MDHEN, CDR2 SYDVKM. Here the CDR3 reads CASSQPGLGIAKNIQYF. In DNA form, the CDR3 reads TGTGCCAGCAGCCAACCGGGACTAGGTATAGCCAAAAACATTCAGTACTTC.

The chain carries TRBV6-6 and TRBJ2-4; D gene ambiguous. Trimming took 4 bases from V and 1 from J, leaving 8 bases between them. This CDR3 has 14 amino acids. CDR1 is MNHNY and CDR2 is SVGAGI in the germline V gene (reference sequence). In DNA, the CDR3 is TGTGCCAGCAGTTCGGCCCTGGCCAAAAACATTCAGTACTTC. As protein: CASSSALAKNIQYF.

The chain couples TRBV6-5 to TRBJ1-2, with no clear D. CDR1 and CDR2 (germline): MNHEY, SVGAGI. The CDR3 runs 14 residues. Trimming shortened V by 0 bases and J by 6 bases, and 11 bases separated the two germline ends. In nucleotides, the CDR3 is TGTGCCAGCAGTTACTCGAAAGTCGCAGATGGCTACACCTTC. Protein sequence: CASSYSKVADGYTF.

The chain carries TRBV6-5 and TRBJ2-7, with 8 positions matching TRBD1. Per the germline V gene, CDR1 is MNHEY and CDR2 is SVGAGI. The CDR3 extends over 15 amino acids. The junction had 11 bases not matched to a gene; V was cut back by 6 bases and J by 4 bases. Here the CDR3 reads CASSSPGQAGYEQYF. CDR3 bases: TGTGCCAGCAGCAGTCCGGGACAGGCCGGATACGAGCAGTACTTC.

V is TRBV10-3 and J is TRBJ1-1; D remains ambiguous. Trimming pared 4 bases from V and 3 bases from J, leaving 6 bases between. Germline lookup yields CDR1 ENHRY and CDR2 SYGVKD. CDR3 length: 12 residues. In DNA, the CDR3 is TGTGCCATCAGTGGGGTCGACACTGAAGCTTTCTTT. This codes for CAISGVDTEAFF.

The chain combines TRBV6-1 with TRBJ2-1; tentatively, D is TRBD1 (6 bases). The CDR3 has 16 amino acids. CDR1 and CDR2 from the germline V gene are MNHNS and SASEGT. Trimming removed 2 bases from V and 3 bases from J, with 14 bases in between. The CDR3 DNA reads TGTGCCAGCAGTGAATATGGGACAACCTTCTACAATGAGCAGTTCTTC. Translation gives CASSEYGTTFYNEQFF.

This rearrangement joins TRBV5-6 to TRBJ2-1; D gene unclear. CDR1 and CDR2 from the germline V gene are SGHDT and YYEEEE. With 6 bases removed from V and 8 bases from J, the gap between germline ends came to 15 bases. The CDR3 length is 13 residues. The CDR3 DNA reads TGTGCCAGCACTCTGAAGGCGAGTTATGAGCAGTTCTTC. This gives the protein CASTLKASYEQFF.

The J gene is TRBJ2-3, the V gene TRBV5-4; no definite D call. V gave up 4 bases and J gave up 0 bases, with 9 bases separating them. This CDR3 region has 14 residues. Germline values: CDR1 SGHNT, CDR2 YYREEE (reference sequence). CDR3 DNA: TGTGCCAGCAGCCCGCCAGAGAGCACAGATACGCAGTATTTT. The encoded protein is CASSPPESTDTQYF.

The CDR3 is CASSLKGTENTEAFF. The CDR3, as DNA: TGTGCCAGCAGCTTAAAGGGGACCGAGAACACTGAAGCTTTCTTT. V usage is TRBV7-9 and J usage is TRBJ1-1; D might be TRBD1 (5 bases). The germline V gene encodes CDR1 SEHNR and CDR2 FQNEAQ (reference sequence). Trimming pared 2 bases from V and 1 base from J, leaving 11 bases between. This CDR3 contains 15 residues.

The genes are TRBV4-1 and TRBJ1-5, with TRBD1 identical over 8 bases. CDR3 length: 18 residues. Per germline, CDR1 MGHRA and CDR2 YSYEKL. J gave up 2 bases and V 0 bases, and 9 bases lay outside the gene matches. CDR3 residues: CASSQDPPTGVGNQPQHF. The DNA of the CDR3 is TGCGCCAGCAGCCAAGACCCACCGACAGGGGTGGGCAATCAGCCCCAGCATTTT.

The chain carries TRBV2 and TRBJ2-7, with D perhaps matching TRBD2 (7 bases). Germline lookup yields CDR1 SNHLY and CDR2 FYNNEI. CDR3 length equals 13 residues. The V and J ends lost 5 bases and 5 bases respectively, with 13 bases between them. The CDR3 spells CASSLKGGNEQYF. The CDR3 DNA is TGTGCCAGCAGTCTTAAGGGGGGGAACGAGCAGTACTTC.

V usage is TRBV9 and J usage is TRBJ1-2, with D possibly matching TRBD1 (5 bases). This CDR3 is built from 16 residues. CDR1 and CDR2 (germline): SGDLS, YYNGEE. Trimming pared 7 bases from V and 3 bases from J, leaving 22 bases between. DNA of the CDR3: TGTGCCAGCTTCTCGACGGGGGGGAATGGGCACTATGGCTACACCTTC. Encoded protein: CASFSTGGNGHYGYTF.

This sequence joins TRBV18 and TRBJ2-7; D is ambiguous. There are 13 residues in the CDR3. V was shortened by 0 bases and J by 3 bases, with 6 bases between the two germline ends. The germline V gene encodes CDR1 KGHSH and CDR2 LQKENI. As DNA, the CDR3 is TGTGCCAGCTCACCACCACTGGTCTACGAGCAGTACTTC. Its protein is CASSPPLVYEQYF.

The chain employs TRBV6-1 and TRBJ1-2; a possible D gene is TRBD1 (6 bases). Germline assignment: CDR1 MNHNS and CDR2 SASEGT. The CDR3 loop spans 14 amino acids. V dropped 5 bases and J dropped 2 bases, with 12 bases sitting between them. The DNA of the CDR3 is TGTGCCAGCAGTCAATCACAGGGCAACTATGGCTACACCTTC. This encodes CASSQSQGNYGYTF.

This clone has a handful of counts. The genes are TRBV19 and TRBJ1-2; D gene unclear. This CDR3 region has 12 residues. Looked up from germline, CDR1 is LNHDA and CDR2 is SQIVND (reference sequence). V was pared by 6 bases and J by 3 bases, with 8 bases between. The CDR3 loop reads CASSREDYGYTF. The DNA for the CDR3 is TGTGCCAGTAGCCGAGAGGACTATGGCTACACCTTC.

The V call is TRBV6-6, the J call TRBJ1-5; tentatively, D is TRBD1 (6 bases). The CDR3 consists of 16 residues. The ends were cut back, 7 bases at V and 6 bases at J, with 22 bases in the middle. The germline V gene encodes CDR1 MNHNY and CDR2 SVGAGI (reference sequence). The chain's CDR3 is CASTPPGGSGAQPQHF. The CDR3 DNA is TGTGCCAGCACCCCCCCCGGAGGGTCAGGGGCTCAGCCCCAGCATTTT.

V is TRBV5-4 and J is TRBJ1-2; D is unclear. Trimming cost V 4 bases and J 7 bases, with 20 bases left between them. This CDR3 comprises 15 residues. Looked up from germline, CDR1 is SGHNT and CDR2 is YYREEE (reference sequence). CDR3 DNA sequence: TGTGCCAGCAGCCCCCTTGTGGGAGGAGAAGGTGGCTACACCTTC. Translation: CASSPLVGGEGGYTF.

V is TRBV6-4 and J is TRBJ2-7, with unresolved D. Between the trimmed V and J ends, which lost 9 bases and 2 bases, there was a span of 11 bases. CDR1 is MRHNA and CDR2 is SNTAGT in the germline V gene. This CDR3 is built from 12 residues. The CDR3 protein is CASAGPTYEQYF. As DNA, the CDR3 is TGTGCCAGTGCCGGTCCGACCTACGAGCAGTACTTC.

Concerning this clone: The junction departs from germline at one end; a sequencing error may be responsible. CDR3 loop: CASSPGREDTGELFF. As DNA, the CDR3 is TGTGCTAGCAGCCCCGGTCGAGAAGACACCGGGGAGCTGTTTTTT. The rearrangement uses TRBV7-7 and TRBJ2-2; no clear D. The germline V gene has CDR1 SSHAT and CDR2 FNYEAQ (reference sequence). The CDR3 has 15 amino acids. Full variable domain (remainder filled in from reference TRBV7-7 and TRBJ2-2): GAGVSQSPRYKVTKRGQDVTLRCDPISSHATLYWYQQALGQGPEFLTYFNYEAQPDKSGLPSDRFSAERPEGSISTLTIQRTEQRDSAMYRCASSPGREDTGELFFGEGSRLTVL.